The clone carrying this TCR beta chain occurred once. Its matching antigen is unknown. The sample originates from a study of cytomegalovirus exposure and HLA in healthy donors. About the study: Early on, a data release was issued that held 80 million or so unique TCRs from HLA-typed donors. Study-level findings and limits: Later analysis suggested most CMV-associated TCR beta chains were HLA-restricted. Some V segments, including TRBV6-2 and TRBV6-3, were excluded as indistinguishable.

The PCR used 60 Vbeta and 13 Jbeta primers. Method: immunoSEQ multiplex PCR; TCRdb's copy keeps in-frame clones and lacks some. Of some 180,000 clones in the sample, 65% to 85% were seen once. Germline V CDR1 and CDR2: MNHEY, SVGAGI. The J segment lost 5 bases and the V segment lost 6 bases, leaving 2 bases of the junction unmatched. This CDR3 has 13 residues. The sequence derives from a girl aged 10 to 17 in good health and CMV-seropositive. Sequencing was done on a sample of PBMCs. The chain has TRBV6-5 and TRBJ2-1, with 9 positions matching TRBD2. The CDR3 coding sequence is TGTGCCAGCAGGGCTAGCGGGAACAATGAGCAGTTCTTC. This translates into CASRASGNNEQFF.